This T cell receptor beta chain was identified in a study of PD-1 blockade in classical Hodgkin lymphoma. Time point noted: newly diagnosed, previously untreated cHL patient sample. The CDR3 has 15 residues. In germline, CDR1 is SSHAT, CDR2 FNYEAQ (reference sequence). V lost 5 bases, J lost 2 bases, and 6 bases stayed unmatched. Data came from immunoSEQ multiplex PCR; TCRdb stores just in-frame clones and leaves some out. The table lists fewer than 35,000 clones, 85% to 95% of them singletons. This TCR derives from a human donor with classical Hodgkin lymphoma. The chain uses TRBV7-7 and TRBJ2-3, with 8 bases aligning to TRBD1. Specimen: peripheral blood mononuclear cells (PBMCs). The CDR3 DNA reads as TGTGCCAGCAGCCCAGGACAGGGTGACACAGATACGCAGTATTTT. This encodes CASSPGQGDTDTQYF.